One and the same sample provided the 3 T cell receptor beta chains below, sequenced in a study of T-cell reconstitution after alpha-beta-depleted transplantation in children. Using unique molecular identifiers, the investigators prepared the TCRbeta library. TCRdb re-derived calls from the PCR reads in MiXCR, one entry per CDR3 protein. The sample has 200,000 to 250,000 distinct CDR3 sequences, under 13% seen once. The source material was PBMCs, sampled before TCRalphabeta/CD19-depleted stem cell transplant. Source of these receptors: a child less than two years old with acute myeloid leukemia, due to receive a stem cell transplant.

This clonotype was recorded at least ten times. The chain is built from TRBV5-1 and TRBJ2-3, with TRBD1 identical over 11 bases. Unmatched junction bases numbered 4, after V lost 4 bases and J lost 3 bases. Germline lookup yields CDR1 SGHRS and CDR2 YFSETQ. The CDR3 runs 15 residues. CDR3 coding DNA: TGCGCCAGCAGCGTGGGGACAGGGGGAACAGATACGCAGTATTTT. Translated: CASSVGTGGTDTQYF.

This clonotype was seen repeatedly, ten times or more. The rearrangement links TRBV20-1 to TRBJ2-7; the match to TRBD1 covers 9 bases. The CDR3 loop spans 13 amino acids. The junction had 6 bases not matched to a gene; V was cut back by 5 bases and J by 4 bases. From germline, CDR1 is DFQATT and CDR2 SNEGSKA (reference sequence). The CDR3 sequence is CSAWTGDRYEQYF. The CDR3 nucleotides read TGCAGTGCTTGGACAGGGGACCGTTACGAGCAGTACTTC.

This clonotype was observed at least ten times. J is TRBJ2-5 and V is TRBV20-1, with 7 bases aligning to TRBD2. The germline V gene has CDR1 DFQATT and CDR2 SNEGSKA (reference sequence). CDR3 length equals 13 residues. V shed 3 bases, J shed 5 bases, and the junction held 6 bases outside the gene matches. The CDR3 sequence is CSASLGLVETQYF. The CDR3 DNA reads TGCAGTGCTAGTCTCGGACTAGTGGAGACCCAGTACTTC.